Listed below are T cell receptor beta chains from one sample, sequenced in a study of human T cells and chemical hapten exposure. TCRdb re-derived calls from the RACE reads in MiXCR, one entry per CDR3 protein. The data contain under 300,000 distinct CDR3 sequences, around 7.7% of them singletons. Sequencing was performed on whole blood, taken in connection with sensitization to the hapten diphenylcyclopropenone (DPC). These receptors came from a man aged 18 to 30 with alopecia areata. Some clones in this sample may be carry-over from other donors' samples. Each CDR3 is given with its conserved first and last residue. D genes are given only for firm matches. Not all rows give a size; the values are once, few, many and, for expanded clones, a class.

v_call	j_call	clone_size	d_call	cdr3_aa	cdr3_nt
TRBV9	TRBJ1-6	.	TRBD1	CASRGQADSPLHF	TGTGCCAGCAGGGGACAGGCGGATTCACCCCTCCACTTT
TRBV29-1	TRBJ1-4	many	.	CSVRREPNEKLFF	TGCAGCGTTAGGAGGGAACCTAATGAAAAACTGTTTTTT
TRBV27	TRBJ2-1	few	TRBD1	CASTLSGTVYNEQFF	TGTGCCAGCACCCTTTCCGGGACAGTTTACAATGAGCAGTTCTTC
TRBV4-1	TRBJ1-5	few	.	CASSQRRNQPQHF	TGCGCCAGCAGCCAAAGGAGGAATCAGCCCCAGCATTTT
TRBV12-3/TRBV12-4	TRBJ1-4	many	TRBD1	CASRVTGGDEKLFF	TGTGCCAGCAGGGTTACAGGGGGTGATGAAAAACTGTTTTTT
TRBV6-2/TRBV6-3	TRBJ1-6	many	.	CASRPRTASSYNSPLHF	TGTGCCAGCAGACCCCGGACGGCGAGCTCCTATAATTCACCCCTCCACTTT
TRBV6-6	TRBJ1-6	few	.	CASSYSGSWGNSPLHF	TGTGCCAGCAGTTACTCCGGGAGTTGGGGTAATTCACCCCTCCACTTT
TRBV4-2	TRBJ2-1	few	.	CASSQDRGKYNEQFF	TGTGCCAGCAGCCAAGACAGGGGCAAATACAATGAGCAGTTCTTC
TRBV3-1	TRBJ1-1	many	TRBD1	CASSQDTGAEAFF	TGTGCCAGCAGCCAAGATACAGGGGCTGAAGCTTTCTTT
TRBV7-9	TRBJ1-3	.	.	CASSYMPDRSSGNTIYF	TGTGCCAGCAGCTACATGCCGGACAGAAGCTCTGGAAACACCATATATTTT
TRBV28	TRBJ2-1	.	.	CASSGSGSGSYNEQFF	TGTGCCAGCAGTGGAAGCGGGTCCGGCTCCTACAATGAGCAGTTCTTC
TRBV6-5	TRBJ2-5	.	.	CASSYSGLQEPQYF	TGTGCCAGCAGTTACTCGGGGCTGCAAGAGCCCCAGTACTTC
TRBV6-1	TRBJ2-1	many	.	CASSITPQQGGEQFF	TGTGCCAGCAGCATCACCCCCCAACAGGGCGGTGAGCAGTTCTTC
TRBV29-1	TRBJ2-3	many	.	CSVESGQSTDTQYF	TGCAGCGTTGAATCCGGGCAGAGCACAGATACGCAGTATTTT
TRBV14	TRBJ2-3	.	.	CASSLGRGDTQYF	TGTGCCAGCAGCCTGGGGAGAGGGGATACGCAGTATTTT
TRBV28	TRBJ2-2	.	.	CASSLGYRGATGELFF	TGTGCCAGCAGTTTAGGTTATCGGGGGGCGACCGGGGAGCTGTTTTTT
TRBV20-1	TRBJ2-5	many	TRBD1	CSARHTDRGTQYF	TGCAGTGCTAGACATACTGACAGGGGGACCCAGTACTTC
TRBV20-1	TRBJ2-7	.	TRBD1	CSVMDRGSYEQYF	TGCAGTGTTATGGACAGGGGATCCTACGAGCAGTACTTC
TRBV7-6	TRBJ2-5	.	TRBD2	CASSLWTSGGQETQYF	TGTGCCAGCAGCTTATGGACTAGCGGGGGACAAGAGACCCAGTACTTC
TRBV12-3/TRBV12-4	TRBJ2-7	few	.	CASSFGSSYEQYF	TGTGCCAGCAGTTTCGGCAGCTCCTACGAGCAGTACTTC
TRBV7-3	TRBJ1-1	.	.	CASDYHRDRGCTEAFF	TGTGCCAGCGACTACCATCGGGATAGGGGATGCACTGAAGCTTTCTTT
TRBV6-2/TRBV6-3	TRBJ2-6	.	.	CASRGDSGANVLTF	TGTGCCAGCAGAGGGGATTCTGGGGCCAACGTCCTGACTTTC
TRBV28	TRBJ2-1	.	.	CASSFSTGKEFF	TGTGCCAGCAGTTTCTCTACAGGTAAAGAATTCTTC
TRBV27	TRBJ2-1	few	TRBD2	CASSLLLAGGTGNEQFF	TGTGCCAGCAGTTTACTGCTAGCGGGGGGTACTGGGAATGAGCAGTTCTTC
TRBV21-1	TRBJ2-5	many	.	CASTVQETQYF	TGTGCCAGCACGGTCCAAGAGACCCAGTACTTC
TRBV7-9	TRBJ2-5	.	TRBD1	CASTPLETGLETQYF	TGTGCCAGCACCCCCCTCGAGACAGGGCTAGAGACCCAGTACTTC
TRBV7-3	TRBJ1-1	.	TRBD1	CASRTTGGNTEAFF	TGTGCCAGCAGGACTACAGGGGGCAACACTGAAGCTTTCTTT
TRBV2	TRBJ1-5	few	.	CASTRRTPNSNQPQHF	TGTGCCAGCACCCGACGGACACCTAATAGCAATCAGCCCCAGCATTTT
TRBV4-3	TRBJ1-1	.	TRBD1	CASSQEFGTGTEAFF	TGCGCCAGCAGCCAAGAGTTCGGGACAGGGACTGAAGCTTTCTTT
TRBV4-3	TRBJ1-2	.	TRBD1	CASSQATGAMRGYTF	TGCGCCAGCAGCCAAGCCACAGGGGCCATGAGGGGCTACACCTTC
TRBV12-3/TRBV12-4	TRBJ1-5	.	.	CASSPGTPHQPQHF	TGTGCCAGCAGTCCCGGGACACCTCATCAGCCCCAGCATTTT
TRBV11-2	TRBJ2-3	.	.	CASSLDKGRAVGYTQYF	TGTGCCAGCAGCTTAGATAAGGGGCGGGCTGTTGGTTATACGCAGTATTTT
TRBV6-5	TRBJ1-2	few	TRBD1	CASSYSGQGGPYGYTF	TGTGCCAGCAGTTACTCAGGACAGGGCGGTCCCTATGGCTACACCTTC
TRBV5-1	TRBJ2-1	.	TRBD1	CASSKGDRGPPYNEQFF	TGCGCCAGCAGCAAAGGGGACAGGGGGCCTCCCTACAATGAGCAGTTCTTC
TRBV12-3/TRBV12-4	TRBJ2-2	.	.	CASSLFRANTGELFF	TGTGCCAGCAGTTTATTCCGGGCGAACACCGGGGAGCTGTTTTTT
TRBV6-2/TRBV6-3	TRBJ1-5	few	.	CASRVPGRRGQPQHF	TGTGCCAGCCGGGTCCCGGGCAGGCGAGGGCAGCCCCAGCATTTT
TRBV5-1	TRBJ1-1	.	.	CASSLRWAENTEAFF	TGCGCCAGCAGCTTGAGATGGGCGGAGAACACTGAAGCTTTCTTT
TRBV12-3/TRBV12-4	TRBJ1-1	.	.	CASSLLRALNTEAFF	TGTGCCAGCAGCCTTCTAAGGGCGCTGAACACTGAAGCTTTCTTT
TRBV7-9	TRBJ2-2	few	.	CASSLDGGELFF	TGTGCCAGCAGCTTGGACGGCGGGGAGCTGTTTTTT
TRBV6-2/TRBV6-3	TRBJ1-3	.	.	CASIGSGNTIYF	TGTGCCAGCATAGGATCCGGAAACACCATATATTTT
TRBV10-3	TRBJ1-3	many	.	CAISESPASSGNTIYF	TGTGCCATCAGTGAGTCGCCAGCGAGCTCTGGAAACACCATATATTTT
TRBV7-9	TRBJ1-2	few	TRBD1	CASSLARGTGLYGYTF	TGTGCCAGCAGCTTAGCGAGGGGGACAGGACTATATGGCTACACCTTC
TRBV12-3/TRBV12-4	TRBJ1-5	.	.	CASSFLAGNGNQPQHF	TGTGCCAGCAGTTTTCTTGCTGGAAATGGCAATCAGCCCCAGCATTTT
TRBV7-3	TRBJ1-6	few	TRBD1	CASSATGVNSPLHF	TGTGCCAGCAGCGCCACAGGGGTGAATTCACCCCTCCACTTT